This T cell receptor (beta chain) is drawn from a study of blood T cell repertoires in COVID-19. The overall study: Samples taken during acute and convalescent COVID-19 were collected in the United States, Italy and Spain. T cells, B-cell-depleted T cells, or PBMCs provided the cDNA or gDNA that served as material.

Germline V gene data show CDR1 as SGHRS and CDR2 as YFSETQ. This CDR3 is 15 amino acids long. V lost 2 bases to trimming and J lost 4 bases; unmatched junction nucleotides: 7. In the original workflow: Estimation of nucleated cell counts relied on the amplification of reference gene primers. The assay was immunoSEQ multiplex PCR, and TCRdb's table has in-frame clones only and misses some. V and J calls and clone size come straight from that table; D and trimming were deduced from the DNA. This sample has about 110,000 clones, with approximately 82% found just once. The TCR was taken from a woman older than 75 with acute or convalescent COVID-19. The V and J genes are TRBV5-1 and TRBJ2-3; 7 nucleotides align to TRBD2. Sequencing was carried out using peripheral blood. The CDR3 reads CASSFGGSWADTQYF. The CDR3 DNA is TGCGCCAGCAGCTTTGGCGGGAGTTGGGCAGATACGCAGTATTTT.